Included here is one TCR beta chain sequence, with context. No cognate antigen has been identified for it. Base qualities are missing; no much larger clone stands one base away. The data are from a study of OX40 agonist ivuxolimab in advanced cancers. Study-wide context: Ivuxolimab, which targeted the costimulatory receptor OX40 (CD134), was an agonistic, fully human IgG2 monoclonal antibody. The dose-escalation cohort was about 83% male with a mean age of 60 years, ranging from roughly 20 to 85. Intravenous ivuxolimab was administered to patients every 2 weeks at six dose levels: 0.01, 0.1, 0.3, 1.5, 3 and 10 mg/kg. Peripheral TCRbeta sequencing aimed to test whether ivuxolimab altered TCR sequence diversity and caused clonal T-cell expansion. Patients were allowed to have had prior anti-PD-1, anti-PD-L1 or anti-CTLA-4 therapy, and around 41% of the dose-escalation patients had previously received checkpoint inhibitors. Of the roughly 52 dose-escalation patients, hepatocellular carcinoma was present in about 20, melanoma in around 15, renal cell carcinoma in 9 and head and neck cancer in 9. The paper reports the monotherapy dose-escalation portion (N of about 47 patients) of the phase I ivuxolimab trial. Partial responses occurred in three dose-escalation patients, of whom one had hepatocellular carcinoma and two had cutaneous melanoma.

Findings and caveats that apply to the study as a whole: Low levels of normalized T-cell clonal expansion were also seen in some patients who did not respond. At doses of 0.1 to 3.0 mg/kg, clonal expansion of both CD4+ and CD8+ T cells in blood was seen between baseline and week 6. In partial responders in the 0.1-3.0 mg/kg groups, normalized peripheral clonal expansion was found to be among the lowest, especially among CD8+ T cells. The antigen specificity of the peripheral T cells that underwent clonal expansion was not determined. On average, CD8+ T cells showed more expanded clones than CD4+ T cells after ivuxolimab.

Unmatched junction bases come to 7, with V trimmed by 6 bases and J by 1 base. The CDR3 sequence holds 14 residues, the cysteine and phenylalanine included. CDR3 DNA is the only sequence kept; it has 42 bases, read in frame from the first base. Sequences SQVTM (CDR1) and ANQGSEA (CDR2) are obtained from the germline V gene. For sequencing of the TCRbeta CDR3 region, genomic DNA was extracted from the sorted cells. TCRbeta CDR3 regions were sequenced using the immunoSEQ Assay. Drawn from immuneACCESS, this table holds only the in-frame rearrangements with V and J called that TCRdb kept. Clones are partly lost; checked studies trace under half to an unresolved V gene and leave the rest unexplained. The sample profile shows about 60,000 clones; roughly 90% of them were found once. The top ten hold 6.9% of the sample. Patients with autoimmune disease history or receiving systemic immunosuppression were excluded from the trial. Peripheral blood for TCR sequencing was drawn from every dose cohort at baseline, at cycle 4 day 1 and at cycle 7 day 1. The samples were taken from a phase I, first-in-human, multicenter, open-label dose-escalation trial of ivuxolimab. Adults with locally advanced or metastatic melanoma, renal cell carcinoma, hepatocellular carcinoma or head and neck squamous cell carcinoma were enrolled in the trial. CD4+ and CD8+ T cells were sorted separately from peripheral blood before TCR sequencing.

The sequence was collected from an adult with an advanced solid tumor such as melanoma, head and neck, liver or kidney cancer. The sample consisted of CD4+ or CD8+ T cells sorted from blood, taken in a trial of the OX40 agonist ivuxolimab. The rearrangement combines TRBV29-1 with TRBJ1-1, with TRBD1 identical over 8 junction bases. The DNA sequence is as follows: TGCAGCGTGGCTTCAGGGGGCGGGAACACTGAAGCTTTCTTT. It translates as CSVASGGGNTEAFF. The reference TRBV29-1 and TRBJ1-1 proteins fill in what lies around the CDR3, so the full variable domain reads SAVISQKPSRDICQRGTSLTIQCQVDSQVTMMFWYRQQPGQSLTLIATANQGSEATYESGFVIDKFPISRPNLTFSTLTVSNMSPEDSSIYLCSVASGGGNTEAFFGQGTRLTVV.